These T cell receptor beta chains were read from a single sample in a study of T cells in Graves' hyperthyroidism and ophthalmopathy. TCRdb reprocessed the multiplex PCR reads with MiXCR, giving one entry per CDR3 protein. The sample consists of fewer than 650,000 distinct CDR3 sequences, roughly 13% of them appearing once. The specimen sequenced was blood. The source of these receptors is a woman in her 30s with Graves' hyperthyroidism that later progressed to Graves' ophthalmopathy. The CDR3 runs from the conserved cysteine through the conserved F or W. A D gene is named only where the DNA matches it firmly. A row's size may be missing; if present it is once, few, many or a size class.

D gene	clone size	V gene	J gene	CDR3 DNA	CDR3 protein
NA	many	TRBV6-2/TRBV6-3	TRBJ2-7	TGTGCCAGCAGCCACGAGGCTAGCAGCACCTACGAGCAGTACTTC	CASSHEASSTYEQYF
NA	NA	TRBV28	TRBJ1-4	TGTGCCAGCAGTTTAAAGGGGGCAACTAATGAAAAACTGTTTTTT	CASSLKGATNEKLFF
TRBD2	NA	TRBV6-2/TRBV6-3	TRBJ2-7	TGTGCCAGCAGTTACCCCCTACTAGCGGGCTACGAGCAGTACTTC	CASSYPLLAGYEQYF
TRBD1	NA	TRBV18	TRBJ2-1	TGTGCCAGCTCACGCCCGGGACAGGGTGTTGACCATGAGCAGTTCTTC	CASSRPGQGVDHEQFF
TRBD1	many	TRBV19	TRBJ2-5	TGTGCCAGTAGTAGAAGGGGACAGATCCAAGAGACCCAGTACTTC	CASSRRGQIQETQYF
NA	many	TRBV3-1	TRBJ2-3	TGTGCCAGCAGCGCCCGCCGGGACTTCCCGCCAGATACGCAGTATTTT	CASSARRDFPPDTQYF
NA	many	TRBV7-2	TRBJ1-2	TGTGCCAGCAGCGGGCGGTCTCCCTATGGCTACACCTTC	CASSGRSPYGYTF
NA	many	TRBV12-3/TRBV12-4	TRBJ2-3	TGTGCCAGCAGGACAAACACCGCCACAGATACGCAGTATTTT	CASRTNTATDTQYF
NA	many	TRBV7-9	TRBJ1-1	TGTGCCAGCAGCTTAGCCAACGGACAGAACACTGAAGCTTTCTTT	CASSLANGQNTEAFF
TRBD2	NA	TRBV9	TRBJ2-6	TGTGCCAACAGCCCGGTGGGGGGGGAATCTGGGGCCAACGTCCTGACTTTC	CANSPVGGESGANVLTF
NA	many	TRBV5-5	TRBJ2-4	TGTGCCAGCAGCCGGACGGTAGAAAACATTCAGTACTTC	CASSRTVENIQYF
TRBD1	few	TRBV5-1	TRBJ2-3	TGCGCCAGCAGCAAAACGACAGGGGGGAAAACAGATACGCAGTATTTT	CASSKTTGGKTDTQYF
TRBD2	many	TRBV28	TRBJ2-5	TGTGCCAGCAACCCGCCGGGACTAACTTATTCACAGTACTTC	CASNPPGLTYSQYF
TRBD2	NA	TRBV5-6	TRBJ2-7	TGTGCCAGCAGCCTAGTGGGCGGGAGAGTCTACGAGCAGTACTTC	CASSLVGGRVYEQYF
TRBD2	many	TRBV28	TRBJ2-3	TGTGCCAGCAATGGGGGGGGCACAGATACGCAGTATTTT	CASNGGGTDTQYF
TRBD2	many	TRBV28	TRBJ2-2	TGTGCCAGCAGTTTGGGGAGGGATGCCGGGGAGCTGTTTTTT	CASSLGRDAGELFF
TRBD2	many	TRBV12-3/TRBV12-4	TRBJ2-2	TGTGCCAGCAGTTTTGTTAGCGGGACCGGGGAGCTGTTTTTT	CASSFVSGTGELFF
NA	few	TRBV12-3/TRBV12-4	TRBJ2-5	TGTGCCAGCAGTAAGGGTCGGGAGTTAATAGAGACCCAGTACTTC	CASSKGRELIETQYF
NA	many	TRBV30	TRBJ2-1	TGTGCCTGGAGCCACAATATGCGGGTTTCCTACAATGAGCAGTTCTTC	CAWSHNMRVSYNEQFF
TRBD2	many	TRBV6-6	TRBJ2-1	TGTGCCAGCAGTTACCTTAGCGGGAGCTCCTACAATGAGCAGTTCTTC	CASSYLSGSSYNEQFF
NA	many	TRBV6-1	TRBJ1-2	TGTGCCAGCAGTCTGGGCGCCGACTATGGCTACACCTTC	CASSLGADYGYTF
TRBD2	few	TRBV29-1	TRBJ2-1	TGCAGCGTTGTCCCCCCTACTAGCGGGAGAACTTATTCCCTCTCCTACAATGAGCAGTTCTTC	CSVVPPTSGRTYSLSYNEQFF
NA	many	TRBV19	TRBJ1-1	TGTGCCAGTAGTATAGTAGGTGGAGCTGAAGCTTTCTTT	CASSIVGGAEAFF
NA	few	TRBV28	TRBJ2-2	TGTGCCAGCAGCCAACAGACAGGCTGGGGCACCGGGGAGCTGTTTTTT	CASSQQTGWGTGELFF
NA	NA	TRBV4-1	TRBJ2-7	TGCGCCAGCAGCCAGGGCCAGGGGACACACGAGCAGTACTTC	CASSQGQGTHEQYF
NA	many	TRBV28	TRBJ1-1	TGTGCCAGCAGTTTATACGGGGGAGGAAGCACTGAAGCTTTCTTT	CASSLYGGGSTEAFF
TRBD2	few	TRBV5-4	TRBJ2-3	TGTGCCAGCAGCTTGGGCCTGGGGAGGGGCACAGATACGCAGTATTTT	CASSLGLGRGTDTQYF
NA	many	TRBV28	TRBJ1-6	TGTGCCAGCAGCGGTGAAATGAGCTCCTATAATTCACCCCTCCACTTT	CASSGEMSSYNSPLHF
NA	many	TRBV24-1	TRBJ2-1	TGTGCCACCAGTGAAGTGGACGATGAGCAGTTCTTC	CATSEVDDEQFF
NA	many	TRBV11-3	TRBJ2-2	TGTGCCAGCAGCCGCGGGCAGGAGAGTTGGTGGAACACCGGGGAGCTGTTTTTT	CASSRGQESWWNTGELFF
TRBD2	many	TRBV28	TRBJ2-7	TGTGCCAGCAGTTTAGAAGGACTAGCGGGATTCGGTGGCGAGCAGTACTTC	CASSLEGLAGFGGEQYF
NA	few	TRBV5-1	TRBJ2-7	TGCGCCAGCAGCTTGGTGGGGGGACCGTTCTACGAGCAGTACTTC	CASSLVGGPFYEQYF
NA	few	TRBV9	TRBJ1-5	TGTGCCAGCAGCGTACGGGAGGATCAGCCCCAGCATTTT	CASSVREDQPQHF
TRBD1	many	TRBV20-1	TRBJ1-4	TGCAGTACCCCCAGACAGGGAACTAATGAAAAACTGTTTTTT	CSTPRQGTNEKLFF
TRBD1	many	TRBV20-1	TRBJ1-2	TGCAGTGCTACGGGACAGGCTTGGGGATATGGCTACACCTTC	CSATGQAWGYGYTF
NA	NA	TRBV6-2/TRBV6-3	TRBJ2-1	TGTGCCAGCAAAGGCCAGGGAAATTTTGGTGAGCAGTTCTTC	CASKGQGNFGEQFF
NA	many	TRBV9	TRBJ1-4	TGTGCCAGCAGCGCCTCACCAGGATTCACTAATGAAAAACTGTTTTTT	CASSASPGFTNEKLFF
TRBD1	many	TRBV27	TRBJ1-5	TGTGCCAGCAGCAAGACAGGGAGGGATCAGCCCCAGCATTTT	CASSKTGRDQPQHF
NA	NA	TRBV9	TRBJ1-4	TGTGCCAGCAGCGTAGATTTAAGTACCCAAGAAAAACTGTTTTTT	CASSVDLSTQEKLFF
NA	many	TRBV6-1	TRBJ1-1	TGTGCCAGCAGGAACTCCTACCTTAGACAGTACAATGAAGCTTTCTTT	CASRNSYLRQYNEAFF
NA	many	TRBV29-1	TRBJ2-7	TGCAGCGTTAGAGGAGGTCCCGACGAGCAGTACTTC	CSVRGGPDEQYF
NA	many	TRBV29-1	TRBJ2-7	TGCAGCGTTGAAGATGGAACGGTCTTTCCCTACGAGCAGTACTTC	CSVEDGTVFPYEQYF
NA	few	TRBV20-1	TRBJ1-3	TGCAGTGCTAGGTTCGGGAACACCATATATTTT	CSARFGNTIYF
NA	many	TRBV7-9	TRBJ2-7	TGTGCCAGCAGCCCAAGGGACTCCTACTACGAGCAGTACTTC	CASSPRDSYYEQYF
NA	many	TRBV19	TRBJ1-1	TGTGCCAGTAGCCCCGGGGGAAGGACTGAAGCTTTCTTT	CASSPGGRTEAFF
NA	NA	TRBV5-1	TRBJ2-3	TGCGCCAGCAGCCGAGGGACTCCCTCCGATACGCAGTATTTT	CASSRGTPSDTQYF
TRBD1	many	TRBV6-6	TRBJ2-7	TGTGCCAGCAGTTACTCGTGGGACAGGGGAGGAGAGCAGTACTTC	CASSYSWDRGGEQYF
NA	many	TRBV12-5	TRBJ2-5	TGTGCTAGTGGTCCTCCCGACAGCCGGGAGACCCAGTACTTC	CASGPPDSRETQYF
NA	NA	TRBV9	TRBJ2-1	TGTGCCAGCAGATCGGCGGGACCCCTGGGGAATGAGCAGTTCTTC	CASRSAGPLGNEQFF
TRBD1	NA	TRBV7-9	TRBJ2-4	TGTGCCAGCAGCTTTGGACAGGGGGTTGTTCTAGCCAAAAACATTCAGTACTTC	CASSFGQGVVLAKNIQYF
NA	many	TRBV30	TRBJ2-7	TGTGCCTGGAGGAAAGGGACCTCCTCCGAGCAGTACTTC	CAWRKGTSSEQYF